The 8 T cell receptor beta chains below all came from one sample that was sequenced in a study of CD8 T cells in ankylosing spondylitis. Study-wide points: What appeared characteristic of ankylosing spondylitis blood was a TCR beta motif of eight highly homologous variants.

For these TCRs, the target antigens are not known. TCRdb reprocessed the 5' RACE reads via MiXCR and lists one record per CDR3 protein. The sample consists of more than 100,000 distinct CDR3 sequences, about a sixth of them appearing once. The sequencing input was blood, either unsorted or a sorted T cell fraction (not recorded which). Source of these receptors: a male donor with ankylosing spondylitis.

A few counts support this clonotype. J is TRBJ2-4 and V is TRBV2; D is unresolved. Germline CDR1 SNHLY, CDR2 FYNNEI. CDR3 length: 14 amino acids. V was cut by 7 bases and J by 0 bases, with 10 bases left in between. The CDR3 coding sequence is TGTGCCAGCAAGGACGACATAGCCAAAAACATTCAGTACTTC. It specifies CASKDDIAKNIQYF.

This clonotype turned up a few times. The J gene is TRBJ2-7, the V gene TRBV7-9; D may be TRBD1 or TRBD2 (5 bases each). Per germline, CDR1 SEHNR and CDR2 FQNEAQ (reference sequence). V was cut by 4 bases and J by 2 bases, with 6 bases left in between. The length of the CDR3 is 12 residues. The CDR3 region is CASSWDPYEQYF. The CDR3 DNA is TGTGCCAGCAGCTGGGACCCCTACGAGCAGTACTTC.

Here the CDR3 reads CASRQIAGRHYGYTF. The CDR3 DNA reads as TGTGCCAGCAGACAGATTGCCGGCAGGCACTATGGCTACACCTTC. The chain links TRBV11-2 to TRBJ1-2; D not resolved. V was shortened by 6 bases and J by 3 bases, with 17 bases between the two germline ends. The CDR3 is made up of 15 amino acids. The germline CDR1 and CDR2 sequences are SGHAT and FQNNGV.

This clonotype was picked up a small number of times. This chain links TRBV28 with TRBJ2-7; 8 bases align to TRBD1. V shed 5 bases and J 7 bases; nucleotides not matched to a gene: 10. The V gene's germline CDR1 is MDHEN and CDR2 SYDVKM. There are 14 residues in the CDR3. This chain's CDR3 is CASSHRGATREQYF. CDR3 bases: TGTGCCAGCAGTCACAGGGGGGCAACTAGGGAGCAGTACTTC. Full variable domain (rest looked up from reference TRBV28 and TRBJ2-7): DVKVTQSSRYLVKRTGEKVFLECVQDMDHENMFWYRQDPGLGLRLIYFSYDVKMKEKGDIPEGYSVSREKKERFSLILESASTNQTSMYLCASSHRGATREQYFGPGTRLTVT.

In this sample, this clonotype turned up many times. V is TRBV7-8 and J is TRBJ2-1; 7 bases agree with TRBD1. V lost 1 base, J lost 10 bases, and 4 bases stayed unmatched. The CDR3 is made up of 13 amino acids. In germline, CDR1 is SGHVS, CDR2 FQNEAQ. The CDR3 sequence is CASSLELTGEQFF. Here the CDR3 DNA reads TGTGCCAGCAGCTTAGAGCTGACAGGGGAGCAGTTCTTC.

This chain connects TRBV7-9 to TRBJ2-1; D not resolved. CDR1 and CDR2 from the germline V gene are SEHNR and FQNEAQ (reference sequence). V was pared by 4 bases and J by 0 bases, with 10 bases between. The CDR3 runs 15 residues. CDR3 sequence: CASSSTGASYNEQFF. The CDR3 nucleotides read TGTGCCAGCAGCTCGACGGGTGCCTCCTACAATGAGCAGTTCTTC.

This clonotype was detected ten times or more. This chain links TRBV5-1 with TRBJ2-1; possible D gene TRBD1, 6 bases. Germline V gene lookup returns CDR1 SGHRS and CDR2 YFSETQ. The length of the CDR3 is 16 residues. V was shortened by 6 bases and J by 0 bases, with 16 bases between the two germline ends. DNA of the CDR3: TGCGCCAGCACCCTCTACAGGGTCCTCTCCTACAATGAGCAGTTCTTC. This encodes CASTLYRVLSYNEQFF.

This clonotype showed up many times. The CDR3 spells CASSADRGQPQHF. The CDR3, as DNA: TGTGCCAGCAGTGCTGACAGGGGCCAGCCCCAGCATTTT. The chain is built from TRBV28 and TRBJ1-5, with 8 bases matching TRBD1. This CDR3 is built from 13 residues. Germline CDR1 reads MDHEN; CDR2 reads SYDVKM. V was pared by 5 bases and J by 7 bases, with 4 bases of the junction left unmatched.